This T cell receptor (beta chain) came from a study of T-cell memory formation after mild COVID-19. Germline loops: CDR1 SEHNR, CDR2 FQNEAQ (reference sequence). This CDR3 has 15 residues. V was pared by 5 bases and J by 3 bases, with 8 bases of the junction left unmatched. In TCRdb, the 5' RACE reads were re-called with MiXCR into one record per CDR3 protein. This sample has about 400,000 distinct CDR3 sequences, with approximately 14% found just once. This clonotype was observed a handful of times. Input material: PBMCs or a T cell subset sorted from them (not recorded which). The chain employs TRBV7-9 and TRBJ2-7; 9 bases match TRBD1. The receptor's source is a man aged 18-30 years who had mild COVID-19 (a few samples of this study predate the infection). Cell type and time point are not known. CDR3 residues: CASSHRDRVNYEQYF. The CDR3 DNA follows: TGTGCCAGCAGCCACCGGGACAGGGTAAACTACGAGCAGTACTTC.